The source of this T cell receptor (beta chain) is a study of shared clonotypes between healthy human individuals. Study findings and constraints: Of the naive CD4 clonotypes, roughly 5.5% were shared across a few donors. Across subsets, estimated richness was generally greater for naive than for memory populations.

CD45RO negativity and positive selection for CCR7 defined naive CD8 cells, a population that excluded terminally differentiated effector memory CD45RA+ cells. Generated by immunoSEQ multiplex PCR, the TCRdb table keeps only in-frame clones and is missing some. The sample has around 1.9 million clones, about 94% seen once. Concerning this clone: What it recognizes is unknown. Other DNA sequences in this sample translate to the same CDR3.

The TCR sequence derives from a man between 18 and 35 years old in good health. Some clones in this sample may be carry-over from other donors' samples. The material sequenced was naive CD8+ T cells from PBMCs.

The CDR3 region has the DNA TGTGCCAGCAGCTTAACGGGGCAGGGGGCCTACGAGCAGTACTTC. Amino acid sequence: CASSLTGQGAYEQYF. V is TRBV13 and J is TRBJ2-7; the match to TRBD1 covers 7 bases. Losses at the gene ends were 2 bases for V and 2 bases for J; bases not matched to a gene: 6. The length of the CDR3 is 15 residues. The V gene's germline CDR1 is PRHDT and CDR2 FYEKMQ (reference sequence).